These 24 T cell receptor beta chains originate from one sample sequenced in a study of control samples from healthy donors and cancer patients. The table came from immunoSEQ multiplex PCR; TCRdb's copy has only in-frame clones and leaves some out. This table has about 140,000 clones, 91% appearing once. The specimen sequenced was blood. Receptor source: a man between 18 and 35 years old in good health.

The V and J genes are TRBV5-1 and TRBJ1-2, with unresolved D. Per germline, CDR1 SGHRS and CDR2 YFSETQ. This CDR3 spans 16 amino acids. Trimming stripped 0 bases from V and 3 bases from J, with 15 bases between. CDR3 in amino acids: CASSLEGGAQDYGYTF. The CDR3 nucleotides read TGCGCCAGCAGCTTGGAGGGAGGCGCCCAGGACTATGGCTACACCTTC.

The chain links TRBV4-2 to TRBJ2-1; possibly TRBD1 or TRBD2 for D (6 bases each). This CDR3 is 16 amino acids long. The germline V gene has CDR1 LGHNA and CDR2 YNFKEQ. Trimming took off 4 bases at V and 8 bases at J, with 21 bases between the two ends. CDR3 DNA sequence: TGTGCCAGCAGCCCTGGACGGGGGCTAGAGGTCGATGAGCAGTTCTTC. Amino acid sequence: CASSPGRGLEVDEQFF.

The V call is TRBV30, the J call TRBJ2-3; D unclear. CDR1 GTSNPN and CDR2 SVGIG come from the germline V gene (reference sequence). The V gene lost 5 bases and the J gene lost 2 bases, with 14 bases spanning the gap. The CDR3 sequence is 14 residues long. The CDR3 reads CAWGASSPTDTQYF. CDR3 DNA: TGTGCCTGGGGAGCTAGTTCCCCCACAGATACGCAGTATTTT.

V gene TRBV5-1 combines with J gene TRBJ2-5; D is possibly TRBD1 (5 bases). The V gene lost 0 bases and the J gene lost 4 bases, with 13 bases spanning the gap. Germline V CDR1 and CDR2: SGHRS, YFSETQ. The CDR3 totals 15 residues. The chain's CDR3 is CASSLGQGIRETQYF. DNA of the CDR3: TGCGCCAGCAGCTTGGGTCAGGGAATCCGAGAGACCCAGTACTTC.

The chain carries TRBV19 and TRBJ2-7; TRBD1 aligns across 12 bases. The CDR3 is 15 amino acids. The germline V gene encodes CDR1 LNHDA and CDR2 SQIVND (reference sequence). Germline trimming cut 5 bases from V and 6 bases from J; bases unmatched to any gene: 8. The CDR3 bases are TGTGCCAGTAGTTCGGGACAGGGGGCTTTACGCGAGCAGTACTTC. This encodes CASSSGQGALREQYF.

The chain has TRBV6-6 and TRBJ1-4; no clear D. V lost 6 bases to trimming and J lost 5 bases, with 7 bases between them. CDR3 length equals 12 residues. CDR1 MNHNY and CDR2 SVGAGI come from the germline V gene (reference sequence). The DNA for the CDR3 is TGTGCCAGCAGGGGCCCGAATGAAAAACTGTTTTTT. Encoded protein: CASRGPNEKLFF.

V gene TRBV25-1 combines with J gene TRBJ1-3; D uncertain. Trimming took off 0 bases at V and 0 bases at J, with 6 bases between the two ends. Germline-derived CDR1 and CDR2 are MGHDK and SYGVNS. The CDR3 spans 15 residues. The CDR3 DNA is TGTGCCAGCAGTGAATACACGGACTCTGGAAACACCATATATTTT. It is translated as CASSEYTDSGNTIYF.

This chain joins TRBV7-6 and TRBJ2-7, with a possible D match to TRBD1 (6 bases). Trimming left V 0 bases short and J 1 base short, with 16 bases between. CDR1 and CDR2 from the germline V gene are SGHVS and FNYEAQ. The length of the CDR3 is 17 residues. In DNA form, the CDR3 reads TGTGCCAGCAGCTTAGCGACTACAGGGCCCCATTCCTACGAGCAGTACTTC. It encodes CASSLATTGPHSYEQYF.

The chain has TRBV6-5 and TRBJ1-5; a possible D gene is TRBD1 (6 bases). CDR3 length: 13 residues. Germline V lookup: CDR1 MNHEY, CDR2 SVGAGI. Trimming removed 9 bases from V and 7 bases from J, with 16 bases in between. In DNA, the CDR3 is TGTGCCAGGAACAGGGTGGTGGAGCAGCCCCAGCATTTT. Translation gives CARNRVVEQPQHF.

V and J are TRBV6-6 and TRBJ2-7; TRBD1 matches 8 bases. This CDR3 has 14 amino acids. The germline V gene encodes CDR1 MNHNY and CDR2 SVGAGI (reference sequence). V shed 4 bases, J shed 5 bases, and the junction held 7 bases outside the gene matches. The CDR3 loop is CASSSDREFDEQYF. The CDR3 nucleotides are TGTGCCAGCAGTTCGGACAGGGAGTTCGACGAGCAGTACTTC.

The CDR3 region has the DNA TGTGCCAGCAGCCAAGCGGCAGGGAGGGAAGGCTACACCTTC. It yields the protein CASSQAAGREGYTF. The chain joins TRBV3-1 (or the pseudogene TRBV3-2) to TRBJ1-2, with a possible D match to TRBD1 (5 bases). V gave up 1 base and J gave up 8 bases, with 14 bases separating them. Germline CDR1 and CDR2: LGHDT and YNNKEL (reference sequence). This CDR3 has 14 amino acids.

The chain employs TRBV6-1 and TRBJ2-7, with 9 bases fitting TRBD1. Trimming took 3 bases from V and 1 from J; bases not matched to a gene: 7. CDR1 is MNHNS and CDR2 is SASEGT in the germline V gene. The CDR3 loop spans 16 amino acids. The CDR3 DNA reads as TGTGCCAGCAGTGAGCATACAGGGGGCCGGTCCTACGAGCAGTACTTC. This translates into CASSEHTGGRSYEQYF.

The V and J genes are TRBV29-1 and TRBJ2-5; no definite D call. V lost 1 base and J lost 2, with 14 bases in between. Germline-derived CDR1 and CDR2 are SQVTM and ANQGSEA. The CDR3 totals 15 residues. DNA for the CDR3: TGCAGCGTTGAAGCGCGTGGCTTAGCTCAAGAGACCCAGTACTTC. This codes for CSVEARGLAQETQYF.

The chain recombines TRBV19 with TRBJ2-2; D remains ambiguous. Germline-derived CDR1 and CDR2 are LNHDA and SQIVND (reference sequence). Trimming cost V 6 bases and J 4 bases, with 6 bases left between them. CDR3 length: 12 residues. For the CDR3, the DNA is TGTGCCAGTAGCCGAGGCACCGGGGAGCTGTTTTTT. This gives the protein CASSRGTGELFF. The full variable domain, in which reference TRBV19 and TRBJ2-2 provide the parts outside the CDR3, is DGGITQSPKYLFRKEGQNVTLSCEQNLNHDAMYWYRQDPGQGLRLIYYSQIVNDFQKGDIAEGYSVSREKKESFPLTVTSAQKNPTAFYLCASSRGTGELFFGEGSRLTVL.

The rearrangement joins TRBV12-5 to TRBJ2-5, with D perhaps TRBD1 (7 bases). The CDR3 loop spans 14 amino acids. V was pared by 6 bases and J by 4 bases, with 15 bases between. Germline assignment: CDR1 LGHNT and CDR2 FRNRAP. The CDR3 DNA reads as TGTGCTAGTGGCGGGGGACAGCTTCGAGAGACCCAGTACTTC. As protein: CASGGGQLRETQYF.

This chain links TRBV5-1 with TRBJ1-2; D is undetermined. The CDR3 runs 13 residues. The V gene lost 0 bases and the J gene lost 8 bases, with 11 bases spanning the gap. Per germline, CDR1 SGHRS and CDR2 YFSETQ. CDR3 nucleotides: TGCGCCAGCAGCTTGGAGGGAGAGAGAGGCTACACCTTC. It yields the protein CASSLEGERGYTF.

V gene TRBV29-1 combines with J gene TRBJ1-1; 10 bases line up with TRBD1. From germline, CDR1 is SQVTM and CDR2 ANQGSEA. V shed 5 bases and J 3 bases; nucleotides not matched to a gene: 3. The length of the CDR3 is 13 residues. The CDR3 spells CSVRTGGDTEAFF. Written as DNA, the CDR3 is TGCAGCGTTCGGACAGGGGGGGACACTGAAGCTTTCTTT.

The chain couples TRBV28 to TRBJ2-3; 9 positions agree with TRBD1. J was trimmed by 3 bases and V by 6 bases; bases with no gene match: 4. This CDR3 has 14 residues. The V gene's germline CDR1 is MDHEN and CDR2 SYDVKM. The CDR3 loop is CASRRTGVTDTQYF. CDR3 nucleotide sequence: TGTGCCAGCAGACGGACAGGGGTGACAGATACGCAGTATTTT.

The rearrangement uses TRBV18 and TRBJ2-1; perhaps TRBD2 as D (6 bases). V lost 6 bases, J lost 5 bases, and 17 bases lay in between. Germline values: CDR1 KGHSH, CDR2 LQKENI. This CDR3 has 15 amino acids. The DNA of the CDR3 is TGTGCCAGCTCTCCTGTCGGGGGTTCAGACAATGAGCAGTTCTTC. As protein: CASSPVGGSDNEQFF.

The chain combines TRBV6-1 with TRBJ2-5; TRBD1 agrees at 7 bases. The trim removed 3 bases at V and 1 base at J, leaving 8 bases unmatched. This CDR3 spans 16 amino acids. Germline CDR1 is MNHNS and CDR2 is SASEGT. The CDR3 DNA reads as TGTGCCAGCAGTGACTTAGGGGGCCTGGCCCAAGAGACCCAGTACTTC. This encodes CASSDLGGLAQETQYF.

V usage is TRBV7-3 and J usage is TRBJ2-7; tentatively, D is TRBD2 (5 bases). The length of the CDR3 is 13 residues. Germline CDR1 is SGHTA and CDR2 is FQGTGA. V was shortened by 6 bases and J by 4 bases, with 13 bases between the two germline ends. The CDR3 region has the DNA TGTGCCAGCAGGTTGGCCGGCGGGTACGAGCAGTACTTC. Translated: CASRLAGGYEQYF.

The chain is built from TRBV5-1 and TRBJ2-1; 7 nucleotides match TRBD1. After removal of 0 bases from V and 1 base from J, the junction contained 4 bases not matched to a gene. Germline V lookup: CDR1 SGHRS, CDR2 YFSETQ. This CDR3 comprises 16 residues. CDR3 sequence reads: CASSLVTGLSYNEQFF. CDR3 bases: TGCGCCAGCAGCTTGGTGACAGGGCTGTCCTACAATGAGCAGTTCTTC. The variable domain in full, with the rest retrieved from reference TRBV5-1 and TRBJ2-1, is KAGVTQTPRYLIKTRGQQVTLSCSPISGHRSVSWYQQTPGQGLQFLFEYFSETQRNKGNFPGRFSGRQFSNSRSEMNVSTLELGDSALYLCASSLVTGLSYNEQFFGPGTRLTVL.

The chain has TRBV4-2 and TRBJ2-6, with D perhaps matching TRBD1 (5 bases). V lost 1 base and J 0 bases, leaving 10 bases between the germline ends. This CDR3 region has 17 residues. Germline assignment: CDR1 LGHNA and CDR2 YNFKEQ. CDR3 loop: CASSQVDSASGANVLTF. The CDR3 DNA is TGTGCCAGCAGCCAAGTCGACAGTGCCTCTGGGGCCAACGTCCTGACTTTC.

The chain couples TRBV30 to TRBJ1-2, with 9 positions matching TRBD1. The ends lost 4 bases at V and 3 bases at J; junction bases unmatched: 9. The CDR3 spans 15 residues. Germline CDR1 reads GTSNPN; CDR2 reads SVGIG (reference sequence). The CDR3, as DNA: TGTGCCTGGACCTCTAGGGACAGGGCCTACTATGGCTACACCTTC. Its protein product is CAWTSRDRAYYGYTF.